These 30 T cell receptor beta chains came from one sample sequenced in a study of T cells in Graves' hyperthyroidism and ophthalmopathy. RNA transcripts gave rise to amplified TCR beta CDR3 regions. A first-round RT-PCR of the TCR CDR3 used the HTBI primer set. TCRdb fed the multiplex PCR reads into MiXCR, producing one record per CDR3 protein. This table holds over 150,000 distinct CDR3 sequences, approximately 16% found once. Sequencing input: blood. The source is a woman aged 45-65 years with Graves' hyperthyroidism.

The chain carries TRBV4-2 and TRBJ1-3; D unclear. Germline V gene sequence: CDR1 LGHNA, CDR2 YNFKEQ. This CDR3 contains 17 residues. V was trimmed by 0 bases and J by 2 bases, leaving 14 bases between them. This CDR3 reads CASSQDIGSSAGNTIYF. Written as DNA, the CDR3 is TGTGCCAGCAGCCAAGATATAGGCAGCTCGGCTGGAAACACCATATATTTT.

This clonotype was seen many times. The V gene is TRBV27, the J gene TRBJ2-7, with D tentatively TRBD2 (6 bases). Germline V gene data show CDR1 as MNHEY and CDR2 as SMNVEV (reference sequence). CDR3 length: 13 amino acids. Trimming left V 10 bases short and J 3 bases short, with 16 bases between. The CDR3 DNA is TGTGCCACCGGACTAAGTGCTTTCTACGAGCAGTACTTC. Its protein product is CATGLSAFYEQYF.

This clonotype was counted ten times or more. This chain uses TRBV11-2 with TRBJ1-6; D uncertain. Trimming shortened V by 1 base and J by 6 bases, and 7 bases separated the two germline ends. The CDR3 covers 14 residues. Germline V gene lookup returns CDR1 SGHAT and CDR2 FQNNGV. CDR3 DNA: TGTGCCAGCAGCTTAGGGTTCAGTAATTCACCCCTCCACTTT. This codes for CASSLGFSNSPLHF. Using reference TRBV11-2 and TRBJ1-6 for the parts outside the CDR3, the full variable domain is EAGVAQSPRYKIIEKRQSVAFWCNPISGHATLYWYQQILGQGPKLLIQFQNNGVVDDSQLPKDRFSAERLKGVDSTLKIQPAKLEDSAVYLCASSLGFSNSPLHFGNGTRLTVT.

This clonotype was observed at least ten times. This chain joins TRBV2 and TRBJ2-7, with 8 bases lining up with TRBD1. This CDR3 is built from 18 residues. CDR1 is SNHLY and CDR2 is FYNNEI in the germline V gene. V lost 4 bases to trimming and J lost 3 bases; unmatched junction nucleotides: 17. The CDR3 reads CASSVRGTGAGGSYEQYF. The CDR3 nucleotides are TGTGCCAGCAGTGTCCGGGGAACAGGGGCAGGGGGCAGCTACGAGCAGTACTTC.

The count of this clonotype is one. This chain connects TRBV10-3 to TRBJ1-3; 7 bases are a match to TRBD1. From germline, CDR1 is ENHRY and CDR2 SYGVKD. The trim removed 10 bases at V and 0 bases at J, leaving 6 bases unmatched. This CDR3 spans 14 amino acids. CDR3 sequence reads: CASGTAGSGNTIYF. CDR3 DNA: TGTGCCAGCGGGACAGCAGGCTCTGGAAACACCATATATTTT.

This clonotype was recorded at least ten times. CDR3 nucleotide sequence: TGTGCCAGCAGCAGAGACGAGAACACTGAAGCTTTCTTT. Protein sequence: CASSRDENTEAFF. The chain uses TRBV7-9 and TRBJ1-1, with unresolved D. Germline CDR1 SEHNR, CDR2 FQNEAQ (reference sequence). V gave up 5 bases and J gave up 1 base, with 8 bases separating them. This CDR3 region has 13 residues.

This clonotype was seen ten or more times. V usage is TRBV18 and J usage is TRBJ2-1; D may be TRBD2 (5 bases). From germline, CDR1 is KGHSH and CDR2 LQKENI. V was trimmed by 1 base and J by 2 bases, leaving 6 bases between them. The CDR3 runs to 14 residues. CDR3: CASSPRLTYNEQFF. The DNA for the CDR3 is TGTGCCAGCTCACCACGACTAACCTACAATGAGCAGTTCTTC.

The chain recombines TRBV4-1 with TRBJ1-5; no definite D call. Looked up from germline, CDR1 is MGHRA and CDR2 is YSYEKL. Trimming took 0 bases from V and 2 from J, leaving 11 bases between them. The CDR3 contains 16 residues. The CDR3 loop is CASSQDFTAGNQPQHF. The CDR3 region has the DNA TGCGCCAGCAGCCAAGATTTCACCGCTGGCAATCAGCCCCAGCATTTT.

V usage is TRBV2 and J usage is TRBJ2-6; D is possibly TRBD1 (7 bases). CDR1 and CDR2 (germline): SNHLY, FYNNEI. CDR3 length: 15 residues. The V end was cut by 5 bases, the J end by 3 bases, with 11 bases between. Here the CDR3 reads CASSNQGGGANVLTF. The DNA of the CDR3 is TGTGCCAGCAGTAACCAGGGGGGTGGGGCCAACGTCCTGACTTTC.

In its sample, this clonotype was seen many times. This chain connects TRBV12-3 or TRBV12-4 to TRBJ1-1, with a possible D match to TRBD1 (6 bases). CDR3 length: 14 residues. V was pared by 2 bases and J by 12 bases, with 19 bases between. The CDR3 nucleotides read TGTGCCAGCAGTTTAAGTGGGGGCGGGGGGTTGACTTTCTTT. This encodes CASSLSGGGGLTFF.

This clonotype was recorded at least ten times. V is TRBV7-3 and J is TRBJ2-7, with D unclear. The CDR3 has 13 residues. The V end was cut by 0 bases, the J end by 7 bases, with 10 bases between. Germline V gives CDR1 SGHTA, CDR2 FQGTGA. The CDR3 reads CASSLTLRGEQYF. The CDR3 DNA is TGTGCCAGCAGCTTAACATTGCGTGGTGAGCAGTACTTC.

The V gene is TRBV3-1, the J gene TRBJ2-7; D not certain. Germline assignment: CDR1 LGHDT and CDR2 YNNKEL (reference sequence). CDR3 length: 12 amino acids. Trimming left V 2 bases short and J 5 bases short, with 7 bases between. The CDR3 DNA is TGTGCCAGCAGCCAAACGGCCGACGAGCAGTACTTC. This gives the protein CASSQTADEQYF.

The DNA for the CDR3 is TGTGCCAGCAGCCAATCTGAGAGGGGCAATCAGCCCCAGCATTTT. Translation: CASSQSERGNQPQHF. This chain uses TRBV3-1 with TRBJ1-5; D is ambiguous. Germline V CDR1 and CDR2: LGHDT, YNNKEL (reference sequence). This CDR3 has 15 amino acids. V was pared by 2 bases and J by 2 bases, with 10 bases between.

The table lists this clonotype with many counts. V gene TRBV11-3 combines with J gene TRBJ2-5; D is perhaps TRBD1 or TRBD2 (5 bases each). The CDR3 spans 13 residues. Per the germline V gene, CDR1 is SGHNT and CDR2 is YENEEA. V was shortened by 3 bases and J by 5 bases, with 10 bases between the two germline ends. CDR3 sequence: CASSFVREETQYF. CDR3 DNA sequence: TGTGCCAGCAGCTTCGTCAGGGAGGAGACCCAGTACTTC.

V is TRBV6-6 and J is TRBJ2-1, with a weak D call TRBD1 (5 bases). Trimming shortened V by 2 bases and J by 0 bases, and 5 bases separated the two germline ends. Per the germline V gene, CDR1 is MNHNY and CDR2 is SVGAGI (reference sequence). This CDR3 has 14 residues. The DNA for the CDR3 is TGTGCCAGCAGTTACAGGGGCTCCTACAATGAGCAGTTCTTC. Protein sequence: CASSYRGSYNEQFF.

The sample holds many counts of this clonotype. The chain employs TRBV30 and TRBJ2-7; tentatively, D is TRBD1 or TRBD2 (7 bases each). V was clipped by 7 bases and J by 3 bases, with 13 bases between them. CDR1 is GTSNPN, CDR2 SVGIG, per germline (reference sequence). CDR3 length: 12 amino acids. The CDR3 DNA reads TGTGCCTCTGACAGGGACTACTACGAGCAGTACTTC. Translation gives CASDRDYYEQYF.

This clonotype was counted between two and nine times. This chain uses TRBV11-2 with TRBJ2-2, with 8 bases identical to TRBD1. Germline V gene sequence: CDR1 SGHAT, CDR2 FQNNGV. CDR3 length: 15 amino acids. Losses at the gene ends were 1 base for V and 4 bases for J; bases not matched to a gene: 2. The CDR3 DNA is TGTGCCAGCAGCTTAGGGACAGGGACCACCGGGGAGCTGTTTTTT. Amino acids: CASSLGTGTTGELFF.

This clonotype has only a few counts. The chain is built from TRBV20-1 and TRBJ2-3; TRBD1 matches 9 bases. Germline lookup yields CDR1 DFQATT and CDR2 SNEGSKA (reference sequence). V dropped 4 bases and J dropped 2; count of bases not matched to a gene: 7. This CDR3 has 15 amino acids. The CDR3 DNA follows: TGCAGTGCTACAAAGACAGGGGGAAACACAGATACGCAGTATTTT. Its translation is CSATKTGGNTDTQYF.

The rearrangement joins TRBV18 to TRBJ1-2; D call uncertain. The CDR3 covers 15 residues. CDR1 is KGHSH and CDR2 is LQKENI in the germline V gene. V gave up 0 bases and J gave up 4 bases, with 12 bases separating them. The CDR3 nucleotides are TGTGCCAGCTCACCACCAAGTAGCGGTTTCTATGGCTACACCTTC. Its translation is CASSPPSSGFYGYTF.

At least ten counts were recorded for this clonotype. The genes are TRBV5-1 and TRBJ2-1; unclear D gene. The CDR3 loop spans 14 amino acids. V lost 0 bases and J lost 7, with 11 bases in between. CDR1 is SGHRS, CDR2 YFSETQ, per germline. This CDR3 reads CASSLEGGPNEQFF. The CDR3 nucleotides are TGCGCCAGCAGCTTGGAGGGTGGCCCAAATGAGCAGTTCTTC. Using reference TRBV5-1 and TRBJ2-1 for the parts outside the CDR3, the full variable domain is KAGVTQTPRYLIKTRGQQVTLSCSPISGHRSVSWYQQTPGQGLQFLFEYFSETQRNKGNFPGRFSGRQFSNSRSEMNVSTLELGDSALYLCASSLEGGPNEQFFGPGTRLTVL.

This rearrangement joins TRBV18 to TRBJ2-7; 8 bases agree with TRBD2. The CDR3 loop spans 13 amino acids. The germline CDR1 and CDR2 sequences are KGHSH and LQKENI. Trimming cost V 3 bases and J 6 bases; bases outside gene matches: 4. The chain's CDR3 is CASSPSLAVEQYF. DNA for the CDR3: TGTGCCAGCTCACCCTCACTAGCGGTCGAGCAGTACTTC.

This clonotype has at least ten counts. The V gene is TRBV7-2, the J gene TRBJ2-5; 12 bases are a match to TRBD2. Trimming at V came to 1 base and at J to 5 bases, leaving 5 bases not matched to a gene. The CDR3 runs 16 residues. Germline values: CDR1 SGHTA, CDR2 FQGNSA. The DNA for the CDR3 is TGTGCCAGCAGCTTAGTCCTAGCGGGAGGGGGGGAGACCCAGTACTTC. It translates to CASSLVLAGGGETQYF.

This clonotype was detected ten times or more. This chain links TRBV20-1 with TRBJ2-5; D is possibly TRBD1 (5 bases). Trimming pared 5 bases from V and 4 bases from J, leaving 17 bases between. The germline V gene encodes CDR1 DFQATT and CDR2 SNEGSKA (reference sequence). This CDR3 comprises 14 residues. In DNA, the CDR3 is TGCAGTGCTGGACCCAGGGTTTGGCGAGAGACCCAGTACTTC. It yields the protein CSAGPRVWRETQYF.

This clonotype was seen many times. This chain connects TRBV27 to TRBJ2-7; 7 nucleotides line up with TRBD2. Germline loops: CDR1 MNHEY, CDR2 SMNVEV (reference sequence). This CDR3 comprises 14 residues. Trimming took 6 bases from V and 3 from J; bases not matched to a gene: 8. CDR3 residues: CASRSGNPFYEQYF. The CDR3 DNA sequence: TGTGCCAGCAGGAGCGGGAACCCATTCTACGAGCAGTACTTC.

The chain uses TRBV6-1 and TRBJ1-5; the D gene is possibly TRBD1 (5 bases). From germline, CDR1 is MNHNS and CDR2 SASEGT. Trimming shortened V by 6 bases and J by 15 bases, and 15 bases separated the two germline ends. CDR3 length: 11 amino acids. CDR3 protein: CASSIRDVLHF. In DNA form, the CDR3 reads TGTGCCAGCAGCATCCGGGACGTCCTGCATTTT.

This clonotype has more than one count but fewer than ten. The V call is TRBV3-1, the J call TRBJ2-3, with a possible D match to TRBD2 (6 bases). There are 18 residues in the CDR3. Trimming shortened V by 0 bases and J by 5 bases, and 21 bases separated the two germline ends. The germline gives CDR1 LGHDT, CDR2 YNNKEL (reference sequence). CDR3 nucleotide sequence: TGTGCCAGCAGCCAAGAACACCTAGGGGACTTATGGGGAGATACGCAGTATTTT. Protein product: CASSQEHLGDLWGDTQYF.

This clonotype was recorded at least ten times. V and J are TRBV5-1 and TRBJ1-6, with 7 bases fitting TRBD1. The V and J ends lost 4 bases and 13 bases, in that order; junction bases with no gene match: 8. This CDR3 has 13 residues. Germline assignment: CDR1 SGHRS and CDR2 YFSETQ. The CDR3 loop reads CASSPGQDGPLHF. DNA of the CDR3: TGCGCCAGCAGCCCAGGACAGGATGGCCCCCTCCACTTT.

V is TRBV10-2 and J is TRBJ1-5; D unresolved. The length of the CDR3 is 12 residues. Trimming cost V 5 bases and J 9 bases, with 11 bases left between them. Germline V CDR1 and CDR2: WSHSY, SAAADI. The DNA for the CDR3 is TGCGCCAGCAGTCTAAATCAATGGCCCCAGCATTTT. It specifies CASSLNQWPQHF.

This clonotype turned up a few times. It may be a read error: a sequence one base away is much more abundant. The chain links TRBV29-1 to TRBJ2-1; no clear D. The CDR3 spans 14 residues. Trimming left V 4 bases short and J 6 bases short, with 16 bases between. Germline values: CDR1 SQVTM, CDR2 ANQGSEA. The CDR3 bases are TGCAGCGTTGGAAGGCCAGGTCGGATCAATGAGCAGTTCTTC. The encoded protein is CSVGRPGRINEQFF.

This clonotype came up many times. The chain is built from TRBV12-3 or TRBV12-4 and TRBJ1-2, with a weak D call TRBD1 (6 bases). Between the trimmed V and J ends, which lost 5 bases and 8 bases, there was a span of 15 bases. The CDR3 is 13 residues long. This CDR3 is CASSPTGSGGYTF. The CDR3 coding sequence is TGTGCCAGCAGTCCAACAGGGTCGGGAGGCTACACCTTC.